This T cell receptor beta chain derives from a study of T cells after yellow fever vaccination. Study-wide results and limits: Although the secondary response was weaker, it peaked faster, at day 5 versus 15. Post-booster reappearance was seen for most primary-vaccination clones (around 96% CD4, roughly 91% CD8). Abundant clonotypes from the bulk population could get into FACS-sorted repertoires as contaminants.

Via MiXCR, TCRdb re-called the 5' RACE reads, giving one row per CDR3 protein. Here the sample spans 250,000 or so distinct CDR3 sequences, more than 3.5% being singletons. V shed 6 bases and J shed 5 bases, with 10 bases lying between them. Germline-derived CDR1 and CDR2 are WSHSY and SAAADI. The CDR3 loop spans 13 amino acids. The table lists this clonotype with many counts. The antigen remains undetermined. The receptor comes from a man aged 18 to 30 who received the YFV17D yellow fever vaccine. Sequences were derived from PBMCs, sampled 15 days after the yellow fever booster vaccination. The rearrangement links TRBV10-2 to TRBJ1-4; D is unclear. The CDR3 nucleotides are TGCGCCAGCAGACGGAGTAAAAATGAAAAACTGTTTTTT. Translating it yields CASRRSKNEKLFF.